Below are 14 T cell receptor beta chains sequenced from a single sample in a study of blood T cells in healthy people across ages. PCR was performed a second time for about 7 to 12 cycles using a sample-barcoded 5' primer and a J-beta primer mix. TCRdb re-analysed the 5' RACE reads in MiXCR, keeping a single row per CDR3 protein. The repertoire holds about 1,400,000 distinct CDR3 sequences, with about 43% as singletons. The sample comprised blood. The receptor set was obtained from a young woman in good health.

A word on this clonotype: Mismatch with germline at one junction end may stem from a read error. The V gene is TRBV12-3 or TRBV12-4, the J gene TRBJ2-1, with 13 bases fitting TRBD2. The CDR3 runs to 16 residues. In DNA, the CDR3 is TGTGCCAGCAGTCGGACTAGCGGGGGCTACTACAGTGAGCAGTTCTTC. Translation gives CASSRTSGGYYSEQFF.

The chain couples TRBV2 to TRBJ2-7, with 7 positions matching TRBD1. The CDR3 extends over 15 amino acids. Germline V gives CDR1 SNHLY, CDR2 FYNNEI. J lost 3 bases, V lost 2 bases, and 7 bases had no gene match. CDR3 DNA sequence: TGTGCCAGCAGTGAAAATGTTTGGGACAGCTACGAGCAGTACTTC. It yields the protein CASSENVWDSYEQYF. Using reference TRBV2 and TRBJ2-7 for the parts outside the CDR3, the full variable domain is EPEVTQTPSHQVTQMGQEVILRCVPISNHLYFYWYRQILGQKVEFLVSFYNNEISEKSEIFDDQFSVERPDGSNFTLKIRSTKLEDSAMYFCASSENVWDSYEQYFGPGTRLTVT.

The chain has TRBV2 and TRBJ1-5; maybe TRBD1 (5 bases). V was shortened by 4 bases and J by 0 bases, with 10 bases between the two germline ends. Germline V gene sequence: CDR1 SNHLY, CDR2 FYNNEI. The CDR3 covers 15 residues. This CDR3 reads CASSAGINSNQPQHF. CDR3 nucleotide sequence: TGTGCCAGCAGTGCAGGGATCAATAGCAATCAGCCCCAGCATTTT.

Comment on this clonotype: One junction end does not reproduce the germline sequence, and a read error may be involved. The chain joins TRBV7-9 to TRBJ2-5; 9 bases are shared with TRBD1. The J call may be incorrect, as the DNA end agrees better with TRBJ2-7. This CDR3 comprises 14 residues. Germline V gives CDR1 SEHNR, CDR2 FQNEAQ (reference sequence). CDR3 DNA: TGTGCCGGCAGCTTCCGGGACAGGGCCCACGAGCAGTACTTC. Its translation: CAGSFRDRAHEQYF.

The table lists this clonotype with many counts. The rearrangement uses TRBV29-1 and TRBJ1-1; TRBD1 is a possible D gene (5 bases). Between the trimmed V and J ends, which lost 4 bases and 4 bases, there was a span of 10 bases. This CDR3 is built from 12 residues. Germline V gives CDR1 SQVTM, CDR2 ANQGSEA. The CDR3 nucleotides read TGCAGCGTTGCGGGGGGGGGCACTGAAGCTTTCTTT. Encoded protein: CSVAGGGTEAFF.

The chain carries TRBV6-5 and TRBJ2-7, with D perhaps TRBD1 or TRBD2 (5 bases each). Germline assignment: CDR1 MNHEY and CDR2 SVGAGI. There are 14 residues in the CDR3. The V end was cut by 5 bases, the J end by 0 bases, with 11 bases between. CDR3 bases: TGTGCCAGCAGTCGGGACCGCCGCTCCTACGAGCAGTACTTC. Its protein is CASSRDRRSYEQYF.

The chain combines TRBV27 with TRBJ2-5, with TRBD1 matching 8 bases. TRBJ2-7 matches the DNA end more closely, so the J call is doubtful. Germline CDR1 and CDR2: MNHEY and SMNVEV (reference sequence). This CDR3 spans 15 amino acids. In DNA form, the CDR3 reads TGTGCCAGCAGTTTAAAAGGGCGGACAGGGAACGAGCAGTACTTC. Amino acids: CASSLKGRTGNEQYF.

The sample holds many counts of this clonotype. The chain recombines TRBV6-5 with TRBJ2-1; 14 positions agree with TRBD2. The germline gives CDR1 MNHEY, CDR2 SVGAGI. V lost 6 bases and J lost 0; bases outside the gene matches: 1. This CDR3 comprises 16 residues. The CDR3 protein is CASRGTSGSSYNEQFF. CDR3 nucleotides: TGTGCCAGCAGAGGGACTAGCGGGAGCTCCTACAATGAGCAGTTCTTC.

The rearrangement uses TRBV9 and TRBJ2-1, with D possibly matching TRBD2 (7 bases). The CDR3 runs 17 residues. From germline, CDR1 is SGDLS and CDR2 YYNGEE. V gave up 0 bases and J gave up 0 bases, with 13 bases separating them. The CDR3 protein is CASSVEGGPSSYNEQFF. The CDR3 DNA reads as TGTGCCAGCAGCGTAGAGGGGGGGCCGAGCTCCTACAATGAGCAGTTCTTC. The whole variable domain, filled in from reference TRBV9 and TRBJ2-1, reads DSGVTQTPKHLITATGQRVTLRCSPRSGDLSVYWYQQSLDQGLQFLIQYYNGEERAKGNILERFSAQQFPDLHSELNLSSLELGDSALYFCASSVEGGPSSYNEQFFGPGTRLTVL.

This CDR3 is CASSSQGTGLEGYTF. The CDR3, as DNA: TGCGCCAGCAGCTCACAGGGGACCGGCCTAGAGGGCTACACCTTC. The rearrangement links TRBV5-1 to TRBJ1-2; the match to TRBD1 covers 7 bases. Germline values: CDR1 SGHRS, CDR2 YFSETQ. Trimming removed 3 bases from V and 8 bases from J; junction bases left unmatched: 13. The CDR3 has 15 amino acids. Drawing the rest from reference TRBV5-1 and TRBJ1-2, the complete variable domain is KAGVTQTPRYLIKTRGQQVTLSCSPISGHRSVSWYQQTPGQGLQFLFEYFSETQRNKGNFPGRFSGRQFSNSRSEMNVSTLELGDSALYLCASSSQGTGLEGYTFGSGTRLTVV.

This chain uses TRBV11-1 with TRBJ2-1; 8 positions agree with TRBD2. The junction had 9 bases not matched to a gene; V was cut back by 5 bases and J by 3 bases. CDR3 length equals 16 residues. Germline V gene sequence: CDR1 SGHAT, CDR2 FQDESV (reference sequence). The CDR3 DNA sequence: TGTGCCAGCAGCCTACCGGGACTAGGGATCTACAATGAGCAGTTCTTC. Translating it yields CASSLPGLGIYNEQFF.

V gene TRBV20-1 combines with J gene TRBJ1-1; D might be TRBD1 (5 bases). The CDR3 runs to 11 residues. Per germline, CDR1 DFQATT and CDR2 SNEGSKA (reference sequence). V lost 4 bases and J 7 bases, leaving 10 bases between the germline ends. CDR3 amino acids: CSAKSQGEAFF. CDR3 nucleotide sequence: TGCAGTGCTAAATCGCAGGGTGAAGCTTTCTTT.

The chain recombines TRBV18 with TRBJ2-3; possibly TRBD1 for D (5 bases). The V end was cut by 5 bases, the J end by 1 base, with 13 bases between. This CDR3 has 15 residues. CDR1 and CDR2 (germline): KGHSH, LQKENI. CDR3 sequence: CASSMQQTGTDTQYF. CDR3 bases: TGTGCCAGCTCAATGCAACAGACAGGCACAGATACGCAGTATTTT.

This clonotype was observed a handful of times. This chain uses TRBV6-5 with TRBJ1-1, with a possible D match to TRBD1 (5 bases). Per germline, CDR1 MNHEY and CDR2 SVGAGI. V lost 0 bases to trimming and J lost 10 bases, with 15 bases between them. This CDR3 contains 14 residues. Here the CDR3 DNA reads TGTGCCAGCAGTTACTCGAGTCGCCAGGGAGGAGCTTTCTTT. Amino acids: CASSYSSRQGGAFF.